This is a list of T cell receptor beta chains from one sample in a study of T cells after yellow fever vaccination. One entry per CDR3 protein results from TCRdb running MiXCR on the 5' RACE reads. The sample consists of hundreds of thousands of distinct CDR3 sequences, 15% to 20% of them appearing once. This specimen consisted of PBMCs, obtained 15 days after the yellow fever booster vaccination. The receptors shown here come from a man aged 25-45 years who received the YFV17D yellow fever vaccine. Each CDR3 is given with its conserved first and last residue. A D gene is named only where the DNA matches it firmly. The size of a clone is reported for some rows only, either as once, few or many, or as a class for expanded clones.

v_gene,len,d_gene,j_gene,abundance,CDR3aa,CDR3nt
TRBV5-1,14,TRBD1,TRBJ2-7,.,CASGVGQGSYEQYF,TGCGCCAGCGGGGTGGGACAGGGGAGCTACGAGCAGTACTTC
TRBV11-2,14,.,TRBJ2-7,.,CASTAFGGTYEQYF,TGTGCCAGCACCGCCTTCGGGGGCACGTACGAGCAGTACTTC
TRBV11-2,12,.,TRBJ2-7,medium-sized,CASSSRHYEQYF,TGTGCCAGCAGCTCACGCCACTACGAGCAGTACTTC
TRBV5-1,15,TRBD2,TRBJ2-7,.,CASSLSSGPTYEQYF,TGCGCCAGCAGCTTGAGTAGCGGGCCTACCTACGAGCAGTACTTC
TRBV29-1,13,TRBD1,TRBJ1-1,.,CSVETGNAAEAFF,TGCAGCGTTGAGACAGGGAATGCGGCTGAAGCTTTCTTT
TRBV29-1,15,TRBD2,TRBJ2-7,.,CSVAQGLAGVYEQYF,TGCAGCGTTGCCCAGGGACTAGCGGGAGTCTACGAGCAGTACTTC
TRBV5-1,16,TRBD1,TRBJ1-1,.,CASSATGWTGSTEAFF,TGCGCCAGCAGCGCCACCGGCTGGACAGGGAGCACTGAAGCTTTCTTT
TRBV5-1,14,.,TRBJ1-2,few,CASSNAPGQGGYTF,TGCGCCAGCAGCAACGCGCCGGGGCAGGGCGGCTACACCTTC
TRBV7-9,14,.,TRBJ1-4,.,CASSFSSGHEKLFF,TGTGCCAGCAGCTTCTCCAGTGGGCATGAAAAACTGTTTTTT
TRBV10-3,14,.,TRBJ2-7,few,CAISDGSGSYEQYF,TGTGCCATCAGTGATGGGTCCGGATCCTACGAGCAGTACTTC
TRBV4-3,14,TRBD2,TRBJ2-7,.,CASSQAGEGREQYF,TGCGCCAGCAGCCAAGCCGGGGAGGGAAGGGAGCAGTACTTC
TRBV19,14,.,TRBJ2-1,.,CARRLGCGCNEQFF,TGTGCCAGAAGACTGGGTTGTGGGTGCAATGAGCAGTTCTTC
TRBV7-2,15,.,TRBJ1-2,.,CASSLPLGGGYGYTF,TGTGCCAGCAGCCTCCCCCTCGGGGGCGGCTATGGCTACACCTTC
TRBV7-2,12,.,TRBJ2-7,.,CASGAGYYEQYF,TGTGCCAGCGGAGCTGGATACTACGAGCAGTACTTC
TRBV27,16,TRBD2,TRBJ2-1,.,CASSLVAGGQYNEQFF,TGTGCCAGCAGTTTAGTGGCGGGAGGGCAGTACAATGAGCAGTTCTTC
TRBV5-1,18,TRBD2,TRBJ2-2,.,CASSLALRREMGTGELFF,TGCGCCAGCAGCTTGGCCCTTAGGCGGGAGATGGGCACCGGGGAGCTGTTTTTT